Included here is one T cell receptor beta chain sequence, with context. This CDR3 has 13 residues. The V gene's germline CDR1 is SGHNT and CDR2 YYREEE (reference sequence). Trimming left V 0 bases short and J 8 bases short, with 11 bases between. Time point denoted: before trial treatment. The record originates from a study of low-dose radiotherapy and immunotherapy resistance in tumors. Across the study: Per fraction, Cohort 2 was given 1 Gy every two weeks, accumulating a total of 13 Gy over 26 weeks.

Primers used for first-strand cDNA, a TRAV- and TRBV-specific set, covered both alpha and beta chains. Amplification, which lasted roughly 22 PCR cycles, used a constant-region primer and V-primer adapter to amplify TCRs. Via MiXCR, TCRdb re-called the reads, giving one row per CDR3 protein. The profile shows nearly 95,000 distinct CDR3 sequences, more than 8.5% of them singletons. The input for sequencing was PBMCs, taken before treatment. V usage is TRBV5-4 and J usage is TRBJ1-2, with D uncertain. The origin of this receptor is a male donor with prostate cancer. The CDR3 sequence is CASSLDGQGGYTF. The CDR3 DNA sequence: TGTGCCAGCAGCTTGGACGGGCAAGGCGGCTACACCTTC. The complete variable domain, with remaining parts taken from reference TRBV5-4 and TRBJ1-2, reads ETGVTQSPTHLIKTRGQQVTLRCSSQSGHNTVSWYQQALGQGPQFIFQYYREEENGRGNFPPRFSGLQFPNYSSELNVNALELDDSALYLCASSLDGQGGYTFGSGTRLTVV.